These T cell receptor beta chains were read from a single sample in a study of PD-L1 blockade in urothelial cancer. Produced via immunoSEQ multiplex PCR; TCRdb's table is partial and in-frame only. The repertoire includes 55,000 to 70,000 clones, over 75% of them detected once, and roughly 4% sits in the top ten. The sample was PBMCs, taken around atezolizumab (anti-PD-L1) treatment. Receptor source: a man between 65 and 85 years old with urothelial cancer. Each CDR3 is given with its conserved first and last residue. Fields, in order: V gene, clone size, J gene, D gene, CDR3 DNA, CDR3 protein. The D gene is left open where the match is weak. Expanded clones are given a class, and other clones once, few, many or no size at all.

TRBV19	NA	TRBJ2-7	TRBD2	TGTGCCAGTAGTATCGGGGGGAGGGCCTCCTACGAGCAGTACTTC	CASSIGGRASYEQYF
TRBV5-1	NA	TRBJ2-5	TRBD1	TGCGCCAGCAACGAGGGGACAGGGGAAGAGACCCAGTACTTC	CASNEGTGEETQYF
TRBV19	NA	TRBJ2-2	TRBD2	TGTGCCAGTAGTATTATTGGACTAGGCTCGTCCGGGGAGCTGTTTTTT	CASSIIGLGSSGELFF
TRBV5-1	few	TRBJ2-7	TRBD1	TGCGCCAGCAGCGGAGACAGGGTCGTCGACGAGCAGTACTTC	CASSGDRVVDEQYF
TRBV19	few	TRBJ2-3	NA	TGTGCCAGTAGTATAGATGTTTGGGACAAGGGCACAGATACGCAGTATTTT	CASSIDVWDKGTDTQYF
TRBV7-8	few	TRBJ1-5	NA	TGTGCCAGCAGCCGACAGAATAGCAATCAGCCCCAGCATTTT	CASSRQNSNQPQHF
TRBV13	NA	TRBJ2-3	TRBD1	TGTGCCAGCAGCCCCGGACAGGGGGAGGAAGATACGCAGTATTTT	CASSPGQGEEDTQYF
TRBV19	NA	TRBJ1-5	NA	TGTGCCAGTAGTAAGCCCTACAGCCAGTATCAGCCCCAGCATTTT	CASSKPYSQYQPQHF
TRBV9	NA	TRBJ2-3	NA	TGTGCCAGCAGCACGTCTTCGAGGGAGCAGTATTTT	CASSTSSREQYF
TRBV15	NA	TRBJ2-7	NA	TGTGCCACCAGCAGCTATCAAATCTCCTACGAGCAGTACTTC	CATSSYQISYEQYF
TRBV5-4	medium-sized	TRBJ1-2	TRBD1	TGTGCCAGCAGCGGAAGACAGGGCCCGGTGGATGGCTACACCTTC	CASSGRQGPVDGYTF
TRBV6-4	few	TRBJ2-2	NA	TGTGCCAGCAGTGAATTGCAGGGGACCGGGGAGCTGTTTTTT	CASSELQGTGELFF
TRBV18	once	TRBJ2-7	TRBD2	TGTGCCAGCTCACCGGGACTAGCGGGGACCTACGAGCAGTACTTC	CASSPGLAGTYEQYF
TRBV28	NA	TRBJ2-5	NA	TGTGCCAGCAGTTTAGTGAGAAAAGAGACCCAGTACTTC	CASSLVRKETQYF
TRBV5-1	NA	TRBJ1-1	NA	TGCGCCAGCAGCTACCAAACAGGGTCCACTGAAGCTTTCTTT	CASSYQTGSTEAFF
TRBV7-9	NA	TRBJ2-6	TRBD1	TGTGCCAGCAGCTCAGGACAGGGTTGGGCAAAGGATGGGGCCAACGTCCTGACTTTC	CASSSGQGWAKDGANVLTF
TRBV7-2	NA	TRBJ1-1	NA	TGTGCCAGCAGCCCCCACGGGGGGACTGAAGCTTTCTTT	CASSPHGGTEAFF
TRBV19	NA	TRBJ1-1	TRBD1	TGTGCCAGTAGTCTAAGGACAGGGAAAGCTTTCTTT	CASSLRTGKAFF
TRBV6-1	NA	TRBJ1-1	NA	TGTGCCAGCAGTGACCCCGGCACTGAAGCTTTCTTT	CASSDPGTEAFF
TRBV9	NA	TRBJ2-1	NA	TGTGCCAGCAGCGTAGATGGGACGGAGGGCTACAATGAGCAGTTCTTC	CASSVDGTEGYNEQFF
TRBV5-1	NA	TRBJ1-2	TRBD1	TGCGCCAGCAGCTTGGGACAGGGAAGCTATGGCTACACCTTC	CASSLGQGSYGYTF
TRBV2	NA	TRBJ1-5	NA	TGTGCCAGCAGTGAAATTAGAGGCAATCAGCCCCAGCATTTT	CASSEIRGNQPQHF
TRBV6-1	once	TRBJ1-1	TRBD1	TGTGCCAGCAGTGAAGGCAGGGGGAGGACTGAAGCTTTCTTT	CASSEGRGRTEAFF
TRBV28	few	TRBJ2-3	NA	TGTGCCAGCACTACAGCGGGCACAGATACGCAGTATTTT	CASTTAGTDTQYF
TRBV10-3	NA	TRBJ1-1	TRBD1	TGTGCCATCAGTGACGGACAGGGCGGCACTGAAGCTTTCTTT	CAISDGQGGTEAFF
TRBV7-3	NA	TRBJ2-3	NA	TGTGCCAGCAGCTTATCTCCCAGAGCGGTCACAGATACGCAGTATTTT	CASSLSPRAVTDTQYF
TRBV4-1	few	TRBJ2-7	TRBD2	TGCGCCAGCAGCCAAGCGGGACTAGCTGCCTACGAGCAGTACTTC	CASSQAGLAAYEQYF
TRBV5-1	NA	TRBJ2-7	NA	TGCGCCAGCAGCTTTGTGGACAAACGCTACGAGCAGTACTTC	CASSFVDKRYEQYF
TRBV5-1	NA	TRBJ2-7	TRBD1	TGCGCCAGCAGCCTGGGACAGAGGATCGAGCAGTACTTC	CASSLGQRIEQYF
TRBV5-4	few	TRBJ1-2	TRBD1	TGTGCCAGCAGCTCCCGGGACAGGGAACCCCGCTACACCTTC	CASSSRDREPRYTF
TRBV6-5	NA	TRBJ1-2	TRBD1	TGTGCCAGCAGTAGGGACAGGGTCTACTATGGCTACACCTTC	CASSRDRVYYGYTF